This T cell receptor beta chain derives from a study of shared clonotypes between healthy human individuals. Points on this clone: What it binds is not known.

Between the trimmed V and J ends, which lost 0 bases and 4 bases, there was a span of 7 bases. The CDR3 totals 13 residues. The study's findings and limits: The represented genetic and exposure-history diversity was limited by the small number of donors.

A CD45RA+ naive subset and a CD45RA-negative memory subset were split from CD4+ cells. Data came from immunoSEQ multiplex PCR; TCRdb stores just in-frame clones and leaves some out. The sample lists about 1 million clones; 60% to 80% were seen once. The chain has TRBV23-1 and TRBJ2-7; D remains unclear. TRBV23-1 is placed among ORFs of uncertain function. This clonotype originated in a man aged 18 to 30 in good health. Sequencing used memory CD4+ T cells sorted from blood. Subset given: CD45RA-negative fraction. The CDR3 region is CASSQSKNYEQYF. In nucleotides, the CDR3 is TGCGCCAGCAGTCAATCCAAGAATTACGAGCAGTACTTC.